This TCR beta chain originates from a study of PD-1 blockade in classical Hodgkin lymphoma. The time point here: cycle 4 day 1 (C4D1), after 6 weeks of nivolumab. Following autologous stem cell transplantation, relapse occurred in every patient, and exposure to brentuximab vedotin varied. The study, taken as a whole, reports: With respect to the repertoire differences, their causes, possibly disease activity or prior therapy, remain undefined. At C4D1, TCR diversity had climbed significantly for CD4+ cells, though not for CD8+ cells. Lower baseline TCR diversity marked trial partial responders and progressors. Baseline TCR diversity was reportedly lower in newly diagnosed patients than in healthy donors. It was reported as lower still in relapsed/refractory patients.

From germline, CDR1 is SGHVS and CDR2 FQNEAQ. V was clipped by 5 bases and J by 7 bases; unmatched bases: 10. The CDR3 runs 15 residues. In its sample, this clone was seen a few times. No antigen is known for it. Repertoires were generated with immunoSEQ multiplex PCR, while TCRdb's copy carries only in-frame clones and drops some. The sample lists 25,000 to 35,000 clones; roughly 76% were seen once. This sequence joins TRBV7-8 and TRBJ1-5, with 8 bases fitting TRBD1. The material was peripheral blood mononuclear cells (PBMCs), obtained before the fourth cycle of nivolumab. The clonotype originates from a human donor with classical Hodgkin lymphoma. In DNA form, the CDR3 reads TGTGCCAGCAGCCGAGCGGGGACAGGCGTCCAGCCCCAGCATTTT. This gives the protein CASSRAGTGVQPQHF.